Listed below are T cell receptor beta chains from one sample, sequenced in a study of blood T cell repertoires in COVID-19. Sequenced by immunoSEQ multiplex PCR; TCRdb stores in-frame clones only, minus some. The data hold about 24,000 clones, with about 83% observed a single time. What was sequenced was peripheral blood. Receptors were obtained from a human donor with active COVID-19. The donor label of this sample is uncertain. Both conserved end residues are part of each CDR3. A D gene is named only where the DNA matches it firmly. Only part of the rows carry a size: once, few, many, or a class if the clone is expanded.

CDR3: CASTQGQQNTEAFF; DNA: TGCGCCAGCACCCAAGGACAGCAAAACACTGAAGCTTTCTTT; size: -; V: TRBV10-1; D: -; J: TRBJ1-1
CDR3: CASSLRPSGNQETQYF; DNA: TGCGCCAGCAGCTTGAGGCCTAGCGGGAACCAAGAGACCCAGTACTTC; size: -; V: TRBV5-1; D: TRBD2; J: TRBJ2-5
CDR3: CASSLGGAVFSEQYF; DNA: TGTGCCAGCAGTTTAGGGGGGGCCGTATTTTCAGAGCAGTACTTC; size: -; V: TRBV27; D: -; J: TRBJ2-7
CDR3: CASSLGASPAGANVLTF; DNA: TGTGCCAGCAGCTTGGGGGCCTCCCCGGCTGGGGCCAACGTCCTGACTTTC; size: -; V: TRBV5-5; D: -; J: TRBJ2-6
CDR3: CAISESWAGVAVETQYF; DNA: TGTGCCATCAGTGAGTCCTGGGCGGGAGTAGCGGTAGAGACCCAGTACTTC; size: -; V: TRBV10-3; D: TRBD2; J: TRBJ2-5
CDR3: CASSSPGQGNSPLHF; DNA: TGTGCCAGCAGTTCACCGGGACAGGGTAATTCACCCCTCCACTTT; size: -; V: TRBV27; D: TRBD1; J: TRBJ1-6
CDR3: CASSLAGGRTETQYF; DNA: TGTGCCAGCAGCTTAGCGGGCGGGAGGACGGAGACCCAGTACTTC; size: -; V: TRBV7-2; D: TRBD2; J: TRBJ2-5
CDR3: CASSPGQGDIQYF; DNA: TGTGCTAGCAGCCCGGGACAGGGAGACATTCAGTACTTC; size: -; V: TRBV7-7; D: TRBD1; J: TRBJ2-4
CDR3: CASSLSGKDTQYF; DNA: TGTGCCAGCAGCTTGTCGGGGAAAGATACGCAGTATTTT; size: -; V: TRBV7-3; D: -; J: TRBJ2-3
CDR3: CGSGPTDTQYF; DNA: TGTGGAAGCGGACCCACAGATACGCAGTATTTT; size: -; V: TRBV19; D: -; J: TRBJ2-3
CDR3: CASSLARINEQFF; DNA: TGTGCCAGCAGCTTAGCTAGGATCAATGAGCAGTTCTTC; size: -; V: TRBV11-2; D: -; J: TRBJ2-1
CDR3: CASSLTEVAFF; DNA: TGTGCCAGCAGCTTGACAGAAGTGGCTTTCTTT; size: -; V: TRBV11-3; D: -; J: TRBJ1-1
CDR3: CASSRGTGGTDTQYF; DNA: TGCGCCAGCAGCCGGGGGACCGGAGGGACAGATACGCAGTATTTT; size: once; V: TRBV5-1; D: -; J: TRBJ2-3
CDR3: CASSVQGSIAKNIQYF; DNA: TGTGCCAGCAGCGTACAGGGGTCCATAGCCAAAAACATTCAGTACTTC; size: -; V: TRBV11-2; D: TRBD1; J: TRBJ2-4
CDR3: CASSQESRGSPHEQFF; DNA: TGTGCCAGCAGCCAAGAGTCTCGCGGGAGTCCCCATGAGCAGTTCTTC; size: -; V: TRBV3-1/TRBV3-2; D: TRBD2; J: TRBJ2-1
CDR3: CASSLDRGTLDTQYF; DNA: TGTGCCAGCAGCCTGGACAGGGGCACATTAGATACGCAGTATTTT; size: -; V: TRBV21-1; D: -; J: TRBJ2-3
CDR3: CASSPRSIRGYTF; DNA: TGTGCCAGCAGCCCGCGAAGTATTCGGGGCTACACCTTC; size: -; V: TRBV5-8; D: -; J: TRBJ1-2
CDR3: CASSEFGRAGGTEAFF; DNA: TGTGCCAGCAGTGAATTTGGCAGGGCAGGTGGGACTGAAGCTTTCTTT; size: -; V: TRBV25-1; D: -; J: TRBJ1-1
CDR3: CASSLSTGPLYGYTF; DNA: TGTGCCAGCAGCTTATCGACAGGGCCCCTATATGGCTACACCTTC; size: -; V: TRBV11-1; D: TRBD1; J: TRBJ1-2
CDR3: CASSALGRGGREDTQYF; DNA: TGTGCCAGCAGCGCCCTGGGGCGGGGGGGCCGGGAAGATACGCAGTATTTT; size: -; V: TRBV5-6; D: TRBD2; J: TRBJ2-3
CDR3: CASSSPSEAGWATDTQYF; DNA: TGTGCCAGCAGCTCCCCTTCAGAGGCGGGGTGGGCCACAGATACGCAGTATTTT; size: -; V: TRBV9; D: -; J: TRBJ2-3
CDR3: CASTPTGTASYEQYF; DNA: TGTGCCAGCACGCCAACCGGGACAGCCTCCTACGAGCAGTACTTC; size: -; V: TRBV6-5; D: TRBD1; J: TRBJ2-7
CDR3: CASSPGTSLTQYF; DNA: TGTGCCAGCAGCCCTGGGACTTCCCTTACGCAGTATTTT; size: -; V: TRBV7-3; D: -; J: TRBJ2-3
CDR3: CASSDPGTRSYEQYF; DNA: TGTGCCAGCAGCGACCCGGGGACACGCTCCTACGAGCAGTACTTC; size: once; V: TRBV5-4; D: -; J: TRBJ2-7
CDR3: CASSMLGRRGTNTIYF; DNA: TGTGCCAGTAGTATGTTGGGCCGACGGGGTACTAACACCATATATTTT; size: -; V: TRBV19; D: -; J: TRBJ1-3
CDR3: CASSLGLAERSETQYF; DNA: TGCGCCAGCAGCTTGGGACTAGCGGAGCGATCAGAGACCCAGTACTTC; size: -; V: TRBV5-1; D: TRBD2; J: TRBJ2-5
CDR3: CASSLEGGGIISYEQYF; DNA: TGTGCCAGCAGTTTAGAGGGGGGGGGTATCATATCCTACGAGCAGTACTTC; size: -; V: TRBV27; D: -; J: TRBJ2-7
CDR3: CASSFFDSHTYEQYF; DNA: TGCGCCAGCAGCTTCTTCGACAGCCACACCTACGAGCAGTACTTC; size: -; V: TRBV5-1; D: -; J: TRBJ2-7
CDR3: CSVAGNLDRGYSYEQYF; DNA: TGCAGCGTTGCGGGGAACTTGGACAGGGGGTATTCCTACGAGCAGTACTTC; size: -; V: TRBV29-1; D: TRBD1; J: TRBJ2-7
CDR3: CASSISTGATDTQYF; DNA: TGTGCCAGCAGCATCTCAACAGGGGCCACAGATACGCAGTATTTT; size: -; V: TRBV3-1/TRBV3-2; D: TRBD1; J: TRBJ2-3
CDR3: CASSVSRLGDLGNTIYF; DNA: TGTGCCAGCAGCGTCTCACGCCTGGGGGACTTAGGAAACACCATATATTTT; size: medium-sized; V: TRBV9; D: -; J: TRBJ1-3
CDR3: CASSPEGGVNEQFF; DNA: TGTGCCAGCAGCCCAGAGGGCGGGGTTAATGAGCAGTTCTTC; size: -; V: TRBV9; D: -; J: TRBJ2-1
CDR3: CASSAPGQFYGYTF; DNA: TGTGCCAGCAGCGCCCCGGGACAGTTCTATGGCTACACCTTC; size: -; V: TRBV13; D: TRBD1; J: TRBJ1-2
CDR3: CASSPSGSQGNQETQYF; DNA: TGTGCCAGCAGCCCTTCTGGTAGCCAGGGTAACCAAGAGACCCAGTACTTC; size: -; V: TRBV9; D: -; J: TRBJ2-5
CDR3: CASSQVLGQGVKGANVLTF; DNA: TGTGCCAGCAGCCAAGTTCTGGGACAGGGGGTTAAGGGGGCCAACGTCCTGACTTTC; size: few; V: TRBV3-1/TRBV3-2; D: TRBD1; J: TRBJ2-6
CDR3: CASSDVLRGGNNEQFF; DNA: TGCGCCAGCAGTGATGTACTTCGGGGGGGCAACAATGAGCAGTTCTTC; size: -; V: TRBV10-2; D: TRBD2; J: TRBJ2-1
CDR3: CASRYGLAGSNEQFF; DNA: TGTGCCAGCAGGTACGGACTAGCGGGAAGCAATGAGCAGTTCTTC; size: -; V: TRBV27; D: TRBD2; J: TRBJ2-1
CDR3: CASSQVLGAGGIDTQYF; DNA: TGTGCCAGCAGCCAGGTCCTTGGGGCGGGGGGGATAGATACGCAGTATTTT; size: -; V: TRBV4-2; D: TRBD2; J: TRBJ2-3
CDR3: CASSHRDRVYNEQFF; DNA: TGTGCCAGCAGCCACCGGGACAGGGTCTACAATGAGCAGTTCTTC; size: -; V: TRBV5-5; D: TRBD1; J: TRBJ2-1
CDR3: CASSIDQGEMSTQYF; DNA: TGTGCCAGTAGTATAGATCAAGGGGAAATGTCGACCCAGTACTTC; size: -; V: TRBV19; D: -; J: TRBJ2-5
CDR3: CASSFQASGGYTF; DNA: TGTGCCAGCAGTTTCCAGGCGTCTGGGGGCTACACCTTC; size: few; V: TRBV6-5; D: -; J: TRBJ1-2
CDR3: CASSLGGTGAGEQYF; DNA: TGTGCCAGCAGCTTAGGGGGGACAGGGGCGGGAGAGCAGTACTTC; size: -; V: TRBV7-2; D: TRBD1; J: TRBJ2-7
CDR3: CASSTPFGGRALQDTQYF; DNA: TGTGCCAGTAGTACCCCCTTTGGGGGGAGGGCCCTCCAAGACACCCAGTACTTC; size: -; V: TRBV19; D: TRBD2; J: TRBJ2-5
CDR3: CATSRGYYEQYF; DNA: TGTGCCACCAGCAGGGGTTACTACGAGCAGTACTTC; size: -; V: TRBV28; D: -; J: TRBJ2-7
CDR3: CASSEQDSNQPQHF; DNA: TGTGCCAGCAGCGAACAAGATAGCAATCAGCCCCAGCATTTT; size: -; V: TRBV7-8; D: -; J: TRBJ1-5
CDR3: CASSFRVEQFF; DNA: TGTGCCAGCAGTTTTCGGGTCGAGCAGTTCTTC; size: -; V: TRBV12-3/TRBV12-4; D: -; J: TRBJ2-1
CDR3: CASSLVLAEKGETQYF; DNA: TGCGCCAGCAGCTTGGTCTTAGCGGAGAAGGGGGAGACCCAGTACTTC; size: -; V: TRBV5-1; D: -; J: TRBJ2-5
CDR3: CASSIAPSSPLHF; DNA: TGTGCCAGTAGTATAGCCCCGAGTTCACCCCTCCACTTT; size: -; V: TRBV19; D: -; J: TRBJ1-6
CDR3: CASSIGLAGLTQETQYF; DNA: TGTGCCAGTAGTATCGGTCTAGCGGGTCTGACTCAAGAGACCCAGTACTTC; size: -; V: TRBV19; D: TRBD2; J: TRBJ2-5
CDR3: CASSKEGSGRPCTDTQYF; DNA: TGTGCCAGCAGCAAAGAAGGTAGCGGGAGGCCCTGCACAGATACGCAGTATTTT; size: -; V: TRBV21-1; D: -; J: TRBJ2-3
CDR3: CASSFGSSEAFF; DNA: TGTGCCAGCAGTTTCGGGAGCTCTGAAGCTTTCTTT; size: once; V: TRBV12-3/TRBV12-4; D: -; J: TRBJ1-1
CDR3: CASSLRGIPATSGNTIYF; DNA: TGCGCCAGCAGCCTCCGGGGAATACCGGCGACCTCTGGAAACACCATATATTTT; size: -; V: TRBV5-1; D: -; J: TRBJ1-3
CDR3: CASSETRTSGIYEQYF; DNA: TGTGCCAGCAGTGAAACCCGGACTAGCGGCATATACGAGCAGTACTTC; size: -; V: TRBV28; D: TRBD2; J: TRBJ2-7
CDR3: CASGFYEAGEAFF; DNA: TGTGCTAGTGGTTTTTATGAGGCGGGAGAAGCTTTCTTT; size: -; V: TRBV12-5; D: -; J: TRBJ1-1
CDR3: CASGLEGGGGQETQYF; DNA: TGTGCCAGCGGCCTTGAGGGGGGGGGCGGACAAGAGACCCAGTACTTC; size: -; V: TRBV2; D: -; J: TRBJ2-5
CDR3: CASSYGRERAYNEQFF; DNA: TGTGCCAGCAGTTACGGGCGGGAGCGCGCCTACAATGAGCAGTTCTTC; size: -; V: TRBV6-2/TRBV6-3; D: TRBD2; J: TRBJ2-1
CDR3: CASSSGTFSTDTQYF; DNA: TGCGCCAGCAGTTCGGGGACATTTAGCACAGATACGCAGTATTTT; size: -; V: TRBV5-1; D: -; J: TRBJ2-3